This T cell receptor beta chain came from a study of cytomegalovirus exposure and HLA in healthy donors. Findings and caveats of the study: TRBV6-2, TRBV6-3 and some other V segments were excluded as indistinguishable.

The CDR3 has 14 amino acids. CDR1 and CDR2 (germline): SNHLY, FYNNEI. The J segment lost 7 bases and the V segment lost 6 bases, leaving 8 bases of the junction unmatched. 60 Vbeta and 13 Jbeta primers were used in PCR. Sequencing was performed with immunoSEQ multiplex PCR; in TCRdb, only in-frame clones are kept and a portion is missing. The data show about 170,000 clones, with approximately 80% seen just once and around 0.71% held by the top ten. With respect to this clone: Its antigen is currently unknown.

Sequencing was carried out using PBMCs. The sequence was obtained from a female donor in good health and CMV-seronegative. The chain links TRBV2 to TRBJ1-2, with 10 bases lining up with TRBD1. CDR3 loop: CASSGQGGSSGYTF. The CDR3 DNA reads TGTGCCAGCAGCGGACAGGGGGGAAGTAGTGGCTACACCTTC.